Listed below are T cell receptor beta chains from one sample, sequenced in a study of cytomegalovirus exposure and HLA in healthy donors. Using immunoSEQ multiplex PCR, the repertoire was profiled, and TCRdb retains in-frame clones only, with some absent. The data contain about 130,000 clones, around four fifths of them singletons. Sequencing was carried out using PBMCs. The receptors were sampled from a woman between 40 and 50 years old in good health and CMV-seropositive. Both conserved end residues are part of each CDR3. Each record gives: D gene, V gene, clone size, J gene, CDR3 DNA, CDR3 protein. The D gene is left open where the match is weak. Only some rows state a clone size, as once, few, many or a class for expanded clones.

d_call: -
v_call: TRBV5-1
clone_size: -
j_call: TRBJ1-1
cdr3_nt: TGCGCCAGCAGCGCTTCGACAGCAAACACTGAAGCTTTCTTT
cdr3_aa: CASSASTANTEAFF

d_call: -
v_call: TRBV5-4
clone_size: few
j_call: TRBJ2-7
cdr3_nt: TGTGCCAGCAGCCTATCGGACATCGACTACGAGCAGTACTTC
cdr3_aa: CASSLSDIDYEQYF

d_call: -
v_call: TRBV2
clone_size: -
j_call: TRBJ1-1
cdr3_nt: TGTGCCACCGCAACAGGGAACACTGAAGCTTTCTTT
cdr3_aa: CATATGNTEAFF

d_call: TRBD2
v_call: TRBV9
clone_size: -
j_call: TRBJ2-1
cdr3_nt: TGTGCCAGCACCGCAGTCGGGACTAGCGGGAGTGAGCAGTTCTTC
cdr3_aa: CASTAVGTSGSEQFF

d_call: -
v_call: TRBV19
clone_size: -
j_call: TRBJ2-2
cdr3_nt: TGTGCCAGTAGGAAAAACCGGGCGGGCACCGGGGAGCTGTTTTTT
cdr3_aa: CASRKNRAGTGELFF

d_call: TRBD1
v_call: TRBV7-2
clone_size: -
j_call: TRBJ2-1
cdr3_nt: TGTGCCAGCAGCTTGGGACAGGGCTCCTACAATGAGCAGTTCTTC
cdr3_aa: CASSLGQGSYNEQFF

d_call: TRBD1
v_call: TRBV27
clone_size: -
j_call: TRBJ2-7
cdr3_nt: TGTGCCAGCAGTATCGGGACAGCCTACGAGCAGTACTTC
cdr3_aa: CASSIGTAYEQYF

d_call: TRBD1
v_call: TRBV5-1
clone_size: once
j_call: TRBJ2-7
cdr3_nt: TGCGCCAGCAGCGGGATGGACAGGGGCCCCTACGAGCAGTACTTC
cdr3_aa: CASSGMDRGPYEQYF

d_call: TRBD1
v_call: TRBV6-1
clone_size: -
j_call: TRBJ2-1
cdr3_nt: TGTGCCAGCAGTGGAGACAGGGCCCCCTACAATGAGCAGTTCTTC
cdr3_aa: CASSGDRAPYNEQFF

d_call: TRBD2
v_call: TRBV23-1
clone_size: -
j_call: TRBJ2-1
cdr3_nt: TGCGCCAGCAGTAAAGGCTCACTAGCGGGGCCTTACAATGAGCAGTTCTTC
cdr3_aa: CASSKGSLAGPYNEQFF

d_call: TRBD2
v_call: TRBV11-3
clone_size: -
j_call: TRBJ2-2
cdr3_nt: TGTGCCAGCAGCCCGGGGGGGACTAGCCCCGGGGAGCTGTTTTTT
cdr3_aa: CASSPGGTSPGELFF

d_call: TRBD2
v_call: TRBV7-9
clone_size: -
j_call: TRBJ2-7
cdr3_nt: TGTGCCAGCAGCGCCCTGACTAGCGGGAGGGCCCACGAGCAGTACTTC
cdr3_aa: CASSALTSGRAHEQYF

d_call: TRBD1
v_call: TRBV6-6
clone_size: once
j_call: TRBJ2-7
cdr3_nt: TGTGCCAGCGGGACAGGCTACGAGCAGTACTTC
cdr3_aa: CASGTGYEQYF

d_call: -
v_call: TRBV7-2
clone_size: -
j_call: TRBJ1-2
cdr3_nt: TGTGCCAGCAGCTTAGAACCAGGGCAGTATGGCTACACCTTC
cdr3_aa: CASSLEPGQYGYTF

d_call: -
v_call: TRBV6-5
clone_size: few
j_call: TRBJ2-1
cdr3_nt: TGTGCCAGCAGTTACATCTCCCAGCGGGTCTACAATGAGCAGTTCTTC
cdr3_aa: CASSYISQRVYNEQFF

d_call: TRBD1
v_call: TRBV27
clone_size: once
j_call: TRBJ2-5
cdr3_nt: TGTGCCAGCAGTTGGGACAGGGGAGGGGAGACCCAGTACTTC
cdr3_aa: CASSWDRGGETQYF

d_call: -
v_call: TRBV10-1
clone_size: -
j_call: TRBJ1-2
cdr3_nt: TGCGCCAGCAGCAACGCGGTAAACCCCCGCTCTAACTATGGCTACACCTTC
cdr3_aa: CASSNAVNPRSNYGYTF

d_call: TRBD1
v_call: TRBV19
clone_size: -
j_call: TRBJ1-1
cdr3_nt: TGTGCCAGTAAAGTGGGACAGCAGAACACTGAAGCTTTCTTT
cdr3_aa: CASKVGQQNTEAFF

d_call: -
v_call: TRBV27
clone_size: few
j_call: TRBJ1-1
cdr3_nt: TGTGCCAGCAGCAACTACACTGAAGCTTTCTTT
cdr3_aa: CASSNYTEAFF

d_call: TRBD1
v_call: TRBV19
clone_size: -
j_call: TRBJ1-5
cdr3_nt: TGTGCCAGTAGCAAATACAGGGGGCAAAGCAATCAGCCCCAGCATTTT
cdr3_aa: CASSKYRGQSNQPQHF